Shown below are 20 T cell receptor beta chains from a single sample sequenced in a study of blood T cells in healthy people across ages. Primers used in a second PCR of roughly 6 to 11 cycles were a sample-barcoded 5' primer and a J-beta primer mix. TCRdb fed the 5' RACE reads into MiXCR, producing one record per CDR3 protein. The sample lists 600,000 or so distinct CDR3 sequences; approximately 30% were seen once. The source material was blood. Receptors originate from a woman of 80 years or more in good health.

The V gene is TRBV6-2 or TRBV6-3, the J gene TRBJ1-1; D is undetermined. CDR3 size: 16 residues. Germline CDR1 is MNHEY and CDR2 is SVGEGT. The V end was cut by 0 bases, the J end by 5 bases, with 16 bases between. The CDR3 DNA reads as TGTGCCAGCAGTTACTCCCCCCGAATCGAGGCGACTGAAGCTTTCTTT. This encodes CASSYSPRIEATEAFF.

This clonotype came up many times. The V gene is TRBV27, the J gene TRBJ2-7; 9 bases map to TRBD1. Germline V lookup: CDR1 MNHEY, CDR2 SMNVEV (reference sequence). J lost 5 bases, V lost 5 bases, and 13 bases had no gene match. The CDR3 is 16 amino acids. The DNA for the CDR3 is TGTGCCAGCAGTCCCTTGACCGGGACAGGGAGCCACGAGCAGTACTTC. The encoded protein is CASSPLTGTGSHEQYF.

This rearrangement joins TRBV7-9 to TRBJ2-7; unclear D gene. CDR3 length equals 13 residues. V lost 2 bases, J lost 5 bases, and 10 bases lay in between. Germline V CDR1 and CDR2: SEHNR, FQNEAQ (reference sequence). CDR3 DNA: TGTGCCAGCAGCTTACTCCAGAGCAACGAGCAGTACTTC. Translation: CASSLLQSNEQYF.

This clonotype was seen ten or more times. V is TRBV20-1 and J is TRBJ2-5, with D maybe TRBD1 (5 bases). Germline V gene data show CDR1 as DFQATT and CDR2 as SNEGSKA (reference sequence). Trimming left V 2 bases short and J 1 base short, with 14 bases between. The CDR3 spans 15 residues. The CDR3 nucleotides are TGCAGTGCTAGACCATATTTAGGGGTCCAAGAGACCCAGTACTTC. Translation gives CSARPYLGVQETQYF.

CDR3 sequence (DNA): TGCAGTGCTAGGGCAACCGGGACAGGGGGGAACGAGCAGTACTTC. Protein: CSARATGTGGNEQYF. J is TRBJ2-7 and V is TRBV20-1; 11 nucleotides agree with TRBD1. The junction had 9 bases not matched to a gene; V was cut back by 3 bases and J by 5 bases. There are 15 residues in the CDR3. The germline V gene encodes CDR1 DFQATT and CDR2 SNEGSKA (reference sequence).

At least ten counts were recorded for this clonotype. CDR3 protein: CASTVGVGQPQHF. CDR3 sequence (DNA): TGTGCCAGCACCGTGGGGGTAGGTCAGCCCCAGCATTTT. The chain couples TRBV25-1 to TRBJ1-5; tentatively, D is TRBD1 (5 bases). CDR1 and CDR2 (germline): MGHDK, SYGVNS. The CDR3 totals 13 residues. Trimming took off 7 bases at V and 6 bases at J, with 13 bases between the two ends.

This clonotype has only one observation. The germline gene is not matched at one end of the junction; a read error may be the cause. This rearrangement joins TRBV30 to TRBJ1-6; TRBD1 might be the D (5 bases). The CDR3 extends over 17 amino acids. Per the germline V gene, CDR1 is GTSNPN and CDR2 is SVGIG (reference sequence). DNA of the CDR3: TGTGCCTGGAGTGAGGATTTTAAGGGAGTAGGGGCTTCACCCCCCCACTTT. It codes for CAWSEDFKGVGASPPHF.

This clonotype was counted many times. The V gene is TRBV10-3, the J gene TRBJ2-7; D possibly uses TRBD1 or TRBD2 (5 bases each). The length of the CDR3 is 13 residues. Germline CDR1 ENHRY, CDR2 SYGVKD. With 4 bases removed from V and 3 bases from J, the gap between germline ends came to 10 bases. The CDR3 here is CAISALGGYEQYF. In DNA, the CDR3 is TGTGCCATCAGTGCCCTTGGGGGCTACGAGCAGTACTTC.

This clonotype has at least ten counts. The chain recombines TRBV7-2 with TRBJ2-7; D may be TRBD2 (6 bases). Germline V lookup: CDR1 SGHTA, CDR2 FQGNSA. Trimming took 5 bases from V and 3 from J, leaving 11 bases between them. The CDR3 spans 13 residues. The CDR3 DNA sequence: TGTGCCAGCAGCCCCCGGGGGAGCTACGAGCAGTACTTC. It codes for CASSPRGSYEQYF.

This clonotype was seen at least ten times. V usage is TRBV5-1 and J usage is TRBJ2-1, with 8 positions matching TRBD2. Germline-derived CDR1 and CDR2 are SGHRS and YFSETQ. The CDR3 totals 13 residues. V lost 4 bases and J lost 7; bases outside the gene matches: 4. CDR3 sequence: CASSPGGGNEQFF. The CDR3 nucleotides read TGCGCCAGCAGCCCGGGGGGGGGAAATGAGCAGTTCTTC.

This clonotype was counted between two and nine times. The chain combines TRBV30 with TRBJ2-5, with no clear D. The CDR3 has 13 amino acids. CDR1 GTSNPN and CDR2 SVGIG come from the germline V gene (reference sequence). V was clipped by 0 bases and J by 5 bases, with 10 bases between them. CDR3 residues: CAWSVRVGETQYF. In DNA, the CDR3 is TGTGCCTGGAGTGTACGTGTGGGGGAGACCCAGTACTTC.

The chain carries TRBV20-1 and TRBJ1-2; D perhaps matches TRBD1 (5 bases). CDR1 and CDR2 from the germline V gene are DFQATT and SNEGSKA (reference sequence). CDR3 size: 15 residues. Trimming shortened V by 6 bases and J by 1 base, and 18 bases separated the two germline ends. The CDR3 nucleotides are TGCAGTGCACCTCGGGGGGGGACCAATAACTATGGCTACACCTTC. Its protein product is CSAPRGGTNNYGYTF.

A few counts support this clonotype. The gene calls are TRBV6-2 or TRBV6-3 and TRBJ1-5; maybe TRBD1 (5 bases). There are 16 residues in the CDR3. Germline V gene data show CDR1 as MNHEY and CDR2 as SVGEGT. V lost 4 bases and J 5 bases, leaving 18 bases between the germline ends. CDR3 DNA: TGTGCCAGCAGTTCGATGCCGAAGGGGAGGGATCAGCCCCAGCATTTT. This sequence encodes CASSSMPKGRDQPQHF.

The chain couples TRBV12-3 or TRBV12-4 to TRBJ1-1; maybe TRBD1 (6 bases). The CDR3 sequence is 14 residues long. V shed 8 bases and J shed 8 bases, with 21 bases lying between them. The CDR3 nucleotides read TGTGCCAGCTCGACAGGCCCCACAGCTGCAGAAGCTTTCTTT. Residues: CASSTGPTAAEAFF.

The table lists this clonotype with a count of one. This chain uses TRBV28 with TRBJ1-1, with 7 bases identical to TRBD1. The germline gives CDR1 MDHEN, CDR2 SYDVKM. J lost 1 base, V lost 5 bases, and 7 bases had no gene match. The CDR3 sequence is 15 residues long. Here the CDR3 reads CASSPTGTANTEAFF. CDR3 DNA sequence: TGTGCCAGCAGTCCTACCGGGACAGCGAACACTGAAGCTTTCTTT.

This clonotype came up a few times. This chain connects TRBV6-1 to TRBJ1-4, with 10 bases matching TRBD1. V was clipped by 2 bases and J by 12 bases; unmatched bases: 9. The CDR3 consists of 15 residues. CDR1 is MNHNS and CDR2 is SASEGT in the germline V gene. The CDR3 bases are TGTGCCAGCAGTGAAACCGGGACAGGGGCGGCGGAACTGTTTTTT. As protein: CASSETGTGAAELFF.

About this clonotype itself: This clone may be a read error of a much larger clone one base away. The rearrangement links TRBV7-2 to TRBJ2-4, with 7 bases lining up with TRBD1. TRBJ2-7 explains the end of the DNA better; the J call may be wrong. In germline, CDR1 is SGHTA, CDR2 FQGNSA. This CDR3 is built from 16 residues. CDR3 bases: TGTGCCAGCAGCTTATTTTCGCGGACAGGATGTTACGAGCAGTACTTC. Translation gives CASSLFSRTGCYEQYF.

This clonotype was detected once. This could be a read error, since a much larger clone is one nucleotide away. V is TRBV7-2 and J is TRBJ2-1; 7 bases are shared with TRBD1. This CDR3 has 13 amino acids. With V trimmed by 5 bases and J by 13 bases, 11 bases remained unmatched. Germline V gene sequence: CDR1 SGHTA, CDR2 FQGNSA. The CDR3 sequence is CASSTTGMETQFF. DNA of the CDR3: TGTGCCAGCAGCACGACAGGGATGGAGACCCAGTTCTTC.

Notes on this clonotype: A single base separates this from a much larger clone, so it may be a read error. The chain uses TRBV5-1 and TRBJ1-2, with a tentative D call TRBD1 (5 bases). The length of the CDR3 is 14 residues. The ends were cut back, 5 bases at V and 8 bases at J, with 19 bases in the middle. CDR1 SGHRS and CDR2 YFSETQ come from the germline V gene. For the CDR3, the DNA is TGCGCCAGCAGTGCCGGGACGGAGTGCGGGGGCTACACCTTC. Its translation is CASSAGTECGGYTF.

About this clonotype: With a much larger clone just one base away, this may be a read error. DNA of the CDR3: TGTGCCAGCAGGGGGGACGGGGAAGAGACCCAGTACTTC. Protein product: CASRGDGEETQYF. This chain connects TRBV2 to TRBJ2-5; D could derive from TRBD1 or TRBD2 (5 bases each). Germline V gives CDR1 SNHLY, CDR2 FYNNEI. There are 13 residues in the CDR3. Deletions cut 6 bases from V and 3 bases from J, with 11 bases between.